These 30 T cell receptor beta chains share one sample of origin, sequenced in a study of T cell repertoires in cytomegalovirus infection. TCRdb used MiXCR to reprocess the reads, holding one entry per CDR3 protein. The sample carries about 250,000 distinct CDR3 sequences, over 15% recorded once. The sequenced material came from CD8+ T cells from PBMCs. The receptor source for this set is a human donor in good health (CMV status not recorded). Some clones in this sample may be carry-over from other donors' samples.

This clonotype was counted a few times. The rearrangement uses TRBV12-3 or TRBV12-4 and TRBJ2-2, with D unclear. Trimming removed 4 bases at V and 6 bases at J, with 3 bases between. The CDR3 totals 11 residues. CDR3 in DNA: TGTGCCAGCAGTTCCCCCGGGGAGCTGTTTTTT. Protein: CASSSPGELFF.

In this sample, this clonotype turned up many times. The chain links TRBV6-2 or TRBV6-3 to TRBJ1-4; 8 bases match TRBD1. The CDR3 runs 15 residues. V lost 5 bases, J lost 7 bases, and 9 bases stayed unmatched. Germline-derived CDR1 and CDR2 are MNHEY and SVGEGT. For the CDR3, the DNA is TGTGCCAGCAGTCCTAATCCAGGGGGCCGTGAAAAACTGTTTTTT. Protein: CASSPNPGGREKLFF.

This clonotype was observed a handful of times. The rearrangement links TRBV2 to TRBJ1-5; D is undetermined. Germline V CDR1 and CDR2: SNHLY, FYNNEI. V was cut by 3 bases and J by 3 bases, with 15 bases left in between. The CDR3 has 16 amino acids. The DNA for the CDR3 is TGTGCCAGCAGTGAGTTTAAGACGGCATACAATCAGCCCCAGCATTTT. Translated: CASSEFKTAYNQPQHF. The full variable domain, its missing parts supplied by reference TRBV2 and TRBJ1-5, is EPEVTQTPSHQVTQMGQEVILRCVPISNHLYFYWYRQILGQKVEFLVSFYNNEISEKSEIFDDQFSVERPDGSNFTLKIRSTKLEDSAMYFCASSEFKTAYNQPQHFGDGTRLSIL.

This clonotype has ten or more counts. J is TRBJ2-2 and V is TRBV6-1, with 11 positions matching TRBD2. Trimming at V came to 4 bases and at J to 6 bases, leaving 4 bases not matched to a gene. There are 15 residues in the CDR3. The germline gives CDR1 MNHNS, CDR2 SASEGT. CDR3 DNA: TGTGCCAGCAGTGTGACTAGCGGGGTTCCCGGGGAGCTGTTTTTT. Its protein product is CASSVTSGVPGELFF.

This clonotype was counted a few times. The chain links TRBV6-1 to TRBJ2-1; 11 bases line up with TRBD1. Looked up from germline, CDR1 is MNHNS and CDR2 is SASEGT. V lost 2 bases, J lost 9 bases, and 9 bases stayed unmatched. The CDR3 loop spans 16 amino acids. The CDR3 protein is CASSEYGTGGFGEQFF. The CDR3 DNA is TGTGCCAGCAGTGAATACGGGACAGGGGGGTTCGGTGAGCAGTTCTTC.

This clonotype showed up many times. The chain is built from TRBV6-1 and TRBJ2-7, with 10 bases identical to TRBD1. Germline V gene data show CDR1 as MNHNS and CDR2 as SASEGT. The CDR3 spans 17 residues. J gave up 3 bases and V 5 bases, and 13 bases lay outside the gene matches. As DNA, the CDR3 is TGTGCCAGCAGTTGGGACATCAGACAGGGGGCCATCTACGAGCAGTACTTC. Protein sequence: CASSWDIRQGAIYEQYF.

The chain employs TRBV29-1 and TRBJ1-1, with no clear D. Between the trimmed V and J ends, which lost 3 bases and 1 base, there was a span of 21 bases. Germline V lookup: CDR1 SQVTM, CDR2 ANQGSEA. This CDR3 spans 17 amino acids. CDR3 amino acids: CSVETYGWPPENTEAFF. The CDR3, as DNA: TGCAGCGTTGAGACGTACGGCTGGCCTCCGGAGAACACTGAAGCTTTCTTT.

Note on this clonotype: Its ends do not fully match the called genes, so a read error is possible. V usage is TRBV19 and J usage is TRBJ2-7; 10 nucleotides agree with TRBD1. Looked up from germline, CDR1 is LNHDA and CDR2 is SQIVND (reference sequence). The CDR3 is 12 amino acids. The CDR3 DNA is TGTGCCAGTAGTACCGGGACAGGGGACCTAAACTTC. Translation: CASSTGTGDLNF.

This clonotype was seen more than once but under ten times. CDR3 nucleotide sequence: TGCGCCAGCAGCCAAGAAATTCGAGGACAGGGGATCTACGAGCAGTACTTC. It specifies CASSQEIRGQGIYEQYF. The chain recombines TRBV4-3 with TRBJ2-7, with 9 bases lining up with TRBD1. J lost 3 bases, V lost 0 bases, and 9 bases had no gene match. CDR1 LGHNA and CDR2 YSLEER come from the germline V gene. The CDR3 consists of 17 residues.

This clonotype was counted only a few times. The J gene is TRBJ2-7, the V gene TRBV4-1, with 9 bases matching TRBD1. The CDR3 totals 15 residues. V shed 3 bases and J 2 bases; nucleotides not matched to a gene: 5. The germline V gene has CDR1 MGHRA and CDR2 YSYEKL. CDR3 sequence: CASSQSDRGAYEQYF. CDR3 nucleotide sequence: TGCGCCAGCAGCCAGAGCGACAGGGGGGCCTACGAGCAGTACTTC.

This clonotype was observed a handful of times. The J gene is TRBJ2-2, the V gene TRBV5-5, with D maybe TRBD2 (5 bases). Trimming cost V 4 bases and J 5 bases, with 21 bases left between them. Looked up from germline, CDR1 is SGHKS and CDR2 is YYEKEE (reference sequence). This CDR3 spans 17 amino acids. The DNA for the CDR3 is TGTGCCAGCAGCGCACGTCAATCGAGGGCTGGAACCGGGGAGCTGTTTTTT. Amino acid sequence: CASSARQSRAGTGELFF.

The V gene is TRBV25-1, the J gene TRBJ2-5, with D uncertain. The CDR3 totals 14 residues. Germline V gene lookup returns CDR1 MGHDK and CDR2 SYGVNS. Trimming took off 0 bases at V and 4 bases at J, with 9 bases between the two ends. The CDR3 loop reads CASSEYSLTETQYF. The CDR3 DNA reads TGTGCCAGCAGTGAATATTCCCTCACAGAGACCCAGTACTTC.

A word on this clonotype: A read error may explain this, as a much larger clone is one base away. The chain employs TRBV5-5 and TRBJ2-1; D might be TRBD2 (5 bases). Germline V gene sequence: CDR1 SGHKS, CDR2 YYEKEE (reference sequence). CDR3 size: 17 residues. This CDR3 reads CASSLAAGTALSGEQLF. Written as DNA, the CDR3 is TGTGCCAGCAGCTTGGCCGCGGGCACCGCTCTATCGGGTGAGCAGTTATTC.

The table lists this clonotype with a few counts. The gene calls are TRBV28 and TRBJ2-1, with 8 bases aligning to TRBD2. The ends lost 5 bases at V and 3 bases at J; junction bases unmatched: 6. CDR3 length: 15 amino acids. Germline V CDR1 and CDR2: MDHEN, SYDVKM. The CDR3 DNA reads TGTGCCAGCAGTCCAGCGGGGGTTATCTACAATGAGCAGTTCTTC. Residues: CASSPAGVIYNEQFF.

This clonotype was picked up a small number of times. The gene calls are TRBV2 and TRBJ2-7; the D is unclear. The CDR3 consists of 14 residues. The germline V gene encodes CDR1 SNHLY and CDR2 FYNNEI. CDR3 coding DNA: TGTGCGGTAGCTCCCGATTCCCGACTCTACGAGCAGTACTTC. It translates to CAVAPDSRLYEQYF.

This chain joins TRBV6-8 and TRBJ1-6; D gene ambiguous. The CDR3 loop spans 16 amino acids. Germline CDR1 is MNHGY and CDR2 is SAAAGT. Trimming stripped 7 bases from V and 5 bases from J, with 18 bases between. The CDR3 nucleotides are TGTGCCAGCAAAAAATCACCGGGGATGAATAATTCACCCCTCCACTTT. Its protein is CASKKSPGMNNSPLHF.

The rearrangement joins TRBV20-1 to TRBJ2-7; 7 nucleotides match TRBD2. Germline V gives CDR1 DFQATT, CDR2 SNEGSKA (reference sequence). V lost 6 bases to trimming and J lost 3 bases; unmatched junction nucleotides: 8. This CDR3 region has 13 residues. The CDR3 loop is CSALAGTHYEQYF. In DNA form, the CDR3 reads TGCAGTGCGTTAGCGGGCACCCACTACGAGCAGTACTTC.

The chain links TRBV12-3 or TRBV12-4 to TRBJ1-3; 7 bases map to TRBD1. The CDR3 has 24 residues. Trimming at V came to 5 bases and at J to 0 bases, leaving 31 bases not matched to a gene. The CDR3 sequence is CASSRHNYRDSFSSTTHSGNTIYF. The DNA of the CDR3 is TGTGCCAGCAGTCGACATAACTACCGGGACAGCTTCTCTTCCACTACGCACTCTGGAAACACCATATATTTT.

The chain links TRBV6-1 to TRBJ2-7; 7 positions agree with TRBD1. This CDR3 spans 14 amino acids. The V and J ends lost 2 bases and 8 bases, in that order; junction bases with no gene match: 9. Germline V gives CDR1 MNHNS, CDR2 SASEGT. The CDR3 region is CASSEIGGQAKQYF. In DNA, the CDR3 is TGTGCCAGCAGTGAAATCGGAGGACAGGCCAAGCAGTACTTC.

The chain recombines TRBV10-3 with TRBJ1-2, with D hard to call. The CDR3 spans 14 residues. Trimming pared 3 bases from V and 4 bases from J, leaving 12 bases between. Germline CDR1 and CDR2: ENHRY and SYGVKD. The DNA for the CDR3 is TGTGCCATCAGTGATCAGATGGGGATCTATGGCTACACCTTC. Translated: CAISDQMGIYGYTF.

This clonotype has ten or more counts. The chain employs TRBV7-8 and TRBJ2-1; the D is unclear. CDR1 and CDR2 from the germline V gene are SGHVS and FQNEAQ. The CDR3 is 14 residues long. Trimming stripped 2 bases from V and 9 bases from J, with 14 bases between. The CDR3 DNA follows: TGTGCCAGCAGCTTAATTTCCCAGGTTGGTGAGCAGTTCTTC. Amino acids: CASSLISQVGEQFF.

This clonotype was counted at least ten times. V and J are TRBV7-8 and TRBJ2-2; weak D call: TRBD2 (6 bases). V was trimmed by 0 bases and J by 5 bases, leaving 16 bases between them. The CDR3 consists of 17 residues. The germline V gene encodes CDR1 SGHVS and CDR2 FQNEAQ. In DNA form, the CDR3 reads TGTGCCAGCAGCTTAGCGGGTGTTAGCGGAAGAACCGGGGAGCTGTTTTTT. Residues: CASSLAGVSGRTGELFF.

This clonotype was found many times. The chain has TRBV7-2 and TRBJ2-5, with D perhaps TRBD1 or TRBD2 (5 bases each). The CDR3 has 15 amino acids. The germline gives CDR1 SGHTA, CDR2 FQGNSA. Trimming took off 6 bases at V and 4 bases at J, with 18 bases between the two ends. This chain's CDR3 is CASSSGMWGPETQYF. The DNA of the CDR3 is TGTGCCAGCAGTTCCGGCATGTGGGGACCAGAGACCCAGTACTTC.

The gene calls are TRBV28 and TRBJ1-2, with 7 bases aligning to TRBD1. The length of the CDR3 is 17 residues. Germline V lookup: CDR1 MDHEN, CDR2 SYDVKM. Trimming at V came to 3 bases and at J to 0 bases, leaving 10 bases not matched to a gene. The CDR3 sequence: CASSFNSRTGPNYGYTF. CDR3 in DNA: TGTGCCAGCAGTTTTAATAGTAGGACAGGTCCTAACTATGGCTACACCTTC.

This sequence joins TRBV11-2 and TRBJ2-3, with TRBD2 as a possible D gene (6 bases). The germline gives CDR1 SGHAT, CDR2 FQNNGV. Trimming removed 4 bases at V and 2 bases at J, with 13 bases between. The CDR3 loop spans 15 amino acids. CDR3 amino acids: CASSSGSSDTDTQYF. The CDR3 coding sequence is TGTGCCAGCAGCTCGGGTTCTAGCGACACAGATACGCAGTATTTT. The whole variable domain, remainder taken from reference TRBV11-2 and TRBJ2-3, is EAGVAQSPRYKIIEKRQSVAFWCNPISGHATLYWYQQILGQGPKLLIQFQNNGVVDDSQLPKDRFSAERLKGVDSTLKIQPAKLEDSAVYLCASSSGSSDTDTQYFGPGTRLTVL.

This clonotype was found a few times. The rearrangement links TRBV5-4 to TRBJ2-1; D tentatively fits TRBD1 or TRBD2 (7 bases each). The CDR3 totals 15 residues. Looked up from germline, CDR1 is SGHNT and CDR2 is YYREEE (reference sequence). Trimming took off 1 base at V and 8 bases at J, with 16 bases between the two ends. CDR3 region: CASSLIVPGGDEQFF. CDR3 nucleotide sequence: TGTGCCAGCAGCTTGATCGTGCCAGGGGGGGATGAGCAGTTCTTC.

This clonotype came up many times. V and J are TRBV7-9 and TRBJ2-1, with D perhaps TRBD1 (6 bases). This CDR3 region has 15 residues. The germline V and J ends were trimmed by 5 bases and 3 bases, with 14 bases remaining between them. The germline gives CDR1 SEHNR, CDR2 FQNEAQ (reference sequence). The CDR3 DNA reads as TGTGCCAGCAGCCCCCCTGGGGGCAACTACAATGAGCAGTTCTTC. Translation: CASSPPGGNYNEQFF.

This clonotype turned up a few times. The chain recombines TRBV29-1 with TRBJ2-2; D unresolved. V lost 3 bases, J lost 1 base, and 3 bases lay in between. Germline V gene data show CDR1 as SQVTM and CDR2 as ANQGSEA. This CDR3 comprises 12 residues. The CDR3 DNA is TGCAGCGTTGAGCGGAACACCGGGGAGCTGTTTTTT. It is translated as CSVERNTGELFF.

J is TRBJ2-1 and V is TRBV6-5; D may be TRBD1 (6 bases). Trimming cost V 6 bases and J 15 bases, with 21 bases left between them. This CDR3 is 13 amino acids long. Germline CDR1 is MNHEY and CDR2 is SVGAGI. The CDR3 loop is CASSPGHFGPLFF. The CDR3, as DNA: TGTGCCAGCAGCCCGGGACATTTTGGGCCTTTGTTCTTC.

As regards this clonotype: Given a much more abundant clone one base away, this may be a read error. The chain couples TRBV19 to TRBJ1-5; 11 positions agree with TRBD1. The germline gives CDR1 LNHDA, CDR2 SQIVND (reference sequence). This CDR3 is 16 amino acids long. The CDR3: CTSSDFGTGGNQPQHF. CDR3 nucleotide sequence: TGTACCAGTAGTGACTTCGGGACAGGGGGTAATCAGCCCCAGCATTTT.